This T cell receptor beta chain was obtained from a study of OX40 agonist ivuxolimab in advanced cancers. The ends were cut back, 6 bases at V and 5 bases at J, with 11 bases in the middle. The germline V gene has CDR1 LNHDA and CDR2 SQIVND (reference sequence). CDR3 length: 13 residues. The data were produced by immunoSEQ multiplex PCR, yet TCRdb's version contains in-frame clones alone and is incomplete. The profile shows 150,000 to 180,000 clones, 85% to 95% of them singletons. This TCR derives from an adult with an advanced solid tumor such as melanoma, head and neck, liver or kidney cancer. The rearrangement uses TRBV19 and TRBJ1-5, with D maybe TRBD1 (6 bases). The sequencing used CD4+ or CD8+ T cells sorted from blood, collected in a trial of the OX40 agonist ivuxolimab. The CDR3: CASSQQGYQPQHF. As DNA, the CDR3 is TGTGCCAGTAGCCAACAGGGATATCAGCCCCAGCATTTT.